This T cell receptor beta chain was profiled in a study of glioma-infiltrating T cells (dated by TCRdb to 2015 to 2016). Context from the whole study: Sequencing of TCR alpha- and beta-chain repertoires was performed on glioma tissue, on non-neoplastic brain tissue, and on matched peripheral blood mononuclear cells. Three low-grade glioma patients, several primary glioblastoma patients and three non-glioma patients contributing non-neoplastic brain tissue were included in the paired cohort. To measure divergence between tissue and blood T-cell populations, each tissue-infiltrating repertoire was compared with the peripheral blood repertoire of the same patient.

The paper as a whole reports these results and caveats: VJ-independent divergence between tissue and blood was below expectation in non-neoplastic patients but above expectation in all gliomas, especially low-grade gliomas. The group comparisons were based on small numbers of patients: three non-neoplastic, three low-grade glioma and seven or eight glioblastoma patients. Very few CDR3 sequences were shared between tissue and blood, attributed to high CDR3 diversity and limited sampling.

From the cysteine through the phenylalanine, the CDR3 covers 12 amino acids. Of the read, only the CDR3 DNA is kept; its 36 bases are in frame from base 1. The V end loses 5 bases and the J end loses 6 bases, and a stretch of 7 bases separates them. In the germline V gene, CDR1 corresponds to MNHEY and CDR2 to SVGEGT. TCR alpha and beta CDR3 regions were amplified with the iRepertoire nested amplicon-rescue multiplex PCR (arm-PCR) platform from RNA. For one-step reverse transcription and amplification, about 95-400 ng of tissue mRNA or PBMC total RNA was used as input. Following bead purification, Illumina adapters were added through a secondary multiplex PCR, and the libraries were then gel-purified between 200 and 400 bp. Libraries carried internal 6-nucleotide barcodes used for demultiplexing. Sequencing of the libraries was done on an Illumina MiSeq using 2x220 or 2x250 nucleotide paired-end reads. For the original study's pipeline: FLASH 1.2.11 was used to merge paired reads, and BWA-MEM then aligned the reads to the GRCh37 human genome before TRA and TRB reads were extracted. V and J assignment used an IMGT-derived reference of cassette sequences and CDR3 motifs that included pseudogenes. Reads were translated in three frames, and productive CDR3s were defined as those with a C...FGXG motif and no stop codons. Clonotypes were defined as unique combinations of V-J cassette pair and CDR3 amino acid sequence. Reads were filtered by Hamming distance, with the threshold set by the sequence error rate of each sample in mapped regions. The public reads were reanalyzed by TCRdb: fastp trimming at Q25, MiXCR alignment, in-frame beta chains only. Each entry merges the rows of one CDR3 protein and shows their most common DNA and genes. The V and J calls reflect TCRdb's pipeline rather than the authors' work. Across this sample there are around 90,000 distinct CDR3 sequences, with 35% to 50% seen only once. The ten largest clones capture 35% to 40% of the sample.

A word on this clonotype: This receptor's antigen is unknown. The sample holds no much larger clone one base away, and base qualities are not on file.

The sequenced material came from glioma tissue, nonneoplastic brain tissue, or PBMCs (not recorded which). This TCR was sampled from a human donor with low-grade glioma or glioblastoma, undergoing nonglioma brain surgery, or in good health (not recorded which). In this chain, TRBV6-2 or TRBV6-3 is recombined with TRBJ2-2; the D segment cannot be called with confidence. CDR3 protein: CASSNAAGELFF. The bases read TGTGCCAGCAGTAACGCGGCCGGGGAGCTGTTTTTT.